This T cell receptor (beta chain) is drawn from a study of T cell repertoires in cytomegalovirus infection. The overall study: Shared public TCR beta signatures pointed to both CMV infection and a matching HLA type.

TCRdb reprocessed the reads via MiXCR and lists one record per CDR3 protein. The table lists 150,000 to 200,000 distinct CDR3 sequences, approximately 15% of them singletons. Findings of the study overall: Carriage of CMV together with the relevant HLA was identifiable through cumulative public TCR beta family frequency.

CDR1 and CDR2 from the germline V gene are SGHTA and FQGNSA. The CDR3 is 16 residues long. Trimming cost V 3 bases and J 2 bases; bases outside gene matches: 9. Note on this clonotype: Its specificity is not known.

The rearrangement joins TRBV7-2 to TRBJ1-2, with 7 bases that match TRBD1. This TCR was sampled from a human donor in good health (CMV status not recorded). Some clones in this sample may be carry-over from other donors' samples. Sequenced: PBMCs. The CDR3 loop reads CASSFPRLGQNYGYTF. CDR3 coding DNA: TGTGCCAGCAGCTTCCCCCGGCTGGGACAGAACTATGGCTACACCTTC.